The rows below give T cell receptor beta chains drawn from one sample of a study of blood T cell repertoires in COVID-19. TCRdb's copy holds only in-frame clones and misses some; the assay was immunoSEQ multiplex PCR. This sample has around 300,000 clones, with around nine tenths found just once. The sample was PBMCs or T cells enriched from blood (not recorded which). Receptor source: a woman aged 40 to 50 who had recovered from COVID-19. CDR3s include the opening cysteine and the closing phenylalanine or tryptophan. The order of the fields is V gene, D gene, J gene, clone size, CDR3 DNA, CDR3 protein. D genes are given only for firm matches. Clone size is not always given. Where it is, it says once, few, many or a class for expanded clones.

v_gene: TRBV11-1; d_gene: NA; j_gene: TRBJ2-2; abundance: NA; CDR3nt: TGTGCCAGCAGCTTTATTCTGGGGGGCACCGGGGAGCTGTTTTTT; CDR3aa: CASSFILGGTGELFF
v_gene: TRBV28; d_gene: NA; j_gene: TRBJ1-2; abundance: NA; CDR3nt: TGTGCCAGCAGTTCACAGGGCCATGGCTACACCTTC; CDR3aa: CASSSQGHGYTF
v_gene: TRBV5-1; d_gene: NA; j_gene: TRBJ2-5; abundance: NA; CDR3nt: TGCGCCAGCAGCCCGCGCCAGGGAATACAAGAGACCCAGTACTTC; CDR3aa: CASSPRQGIQETQYF
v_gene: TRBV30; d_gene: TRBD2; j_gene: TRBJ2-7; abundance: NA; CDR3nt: TGTGCCTGGAGTGCCGATAGCGGGGGGACCTACGAGCAGTACTTC; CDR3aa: CAWSADSGGTYEQYF
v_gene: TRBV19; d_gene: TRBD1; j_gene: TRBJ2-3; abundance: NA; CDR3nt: TGTGCCAGTAGGCCAACAGGGGGCGGAACAGATACGCAGTATTTT; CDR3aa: CASRPTGGGTDTQYF
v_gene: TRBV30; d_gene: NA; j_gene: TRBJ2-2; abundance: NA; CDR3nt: TGTGCCTGGAGCAAGCTAGACGGAACCGGGGAGCTGTTTTTT; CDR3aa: CAWSKLDGTGELFF
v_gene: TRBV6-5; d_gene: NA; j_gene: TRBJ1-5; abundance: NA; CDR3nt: TGTGCATCAGGTAGCAATCAGCCCCAGCATTTT; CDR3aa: CASGSNQPQHF
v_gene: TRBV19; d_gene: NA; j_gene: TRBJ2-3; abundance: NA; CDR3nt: TGTGCCAGTAGACAATCAGGGGATACGCAGTATTTT; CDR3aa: CASRQSGDTQYF
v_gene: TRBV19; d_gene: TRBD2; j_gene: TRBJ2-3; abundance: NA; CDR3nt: TGTGCCAGTAGTATAGATTGGACTAGCGGGGACACAGATACGCAGTATTTT; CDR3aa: CASSIDWTSGDTDTQYF
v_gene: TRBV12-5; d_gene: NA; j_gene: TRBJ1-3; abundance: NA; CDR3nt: TGTGCTAGTGGAGAGGGACACCTCGGAAACACCATATATTTT; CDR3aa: CASGEGHLGNTIYF
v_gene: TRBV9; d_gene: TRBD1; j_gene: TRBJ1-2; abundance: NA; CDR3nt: TGTGCCAGCAGCGAGACAGGGACCGCTGGTGGCTACACCTTC; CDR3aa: CASSETGTAGGYTF
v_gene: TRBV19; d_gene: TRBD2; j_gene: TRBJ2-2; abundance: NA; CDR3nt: TGTGCCAGTAGTAGGGTATTTTCGGGAGGCCCCGGGGAGCTGTTTTTT; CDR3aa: CASSRVFSGGPGELFF
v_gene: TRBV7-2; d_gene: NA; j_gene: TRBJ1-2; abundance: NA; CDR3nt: TGTGCCAGCAGCTTACGCCAAGGGGCAATCTATGGCTACACCTTC; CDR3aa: CASSLRQGAIYGYTF
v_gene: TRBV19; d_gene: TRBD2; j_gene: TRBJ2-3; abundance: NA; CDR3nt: TGTGCCAGTAGTATAGGTGGTAGCGGGGGGGCAGATACGCAGTATTTT; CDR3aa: CASSIGGSGGADTQYF
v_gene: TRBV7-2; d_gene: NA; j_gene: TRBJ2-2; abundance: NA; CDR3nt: TGTGCCAGCAGCCTAGCGTCACTTAACACCGGGGAGCTGTTTTTT; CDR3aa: CASSLASLNTGELFF
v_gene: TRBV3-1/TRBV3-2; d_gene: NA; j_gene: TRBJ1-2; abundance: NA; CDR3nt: TGTGCCAGCAGCCATCGGAGGGGTGATGGCTACACCTTC; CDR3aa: CASSHRRGDGYTF
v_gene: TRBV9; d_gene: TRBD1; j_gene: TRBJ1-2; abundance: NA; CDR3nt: TGTGCCAGCAGCGGCCGACAGGGGGGGAACTATGGCTACACCTTC; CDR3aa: CASSGRQGGNYGYTF
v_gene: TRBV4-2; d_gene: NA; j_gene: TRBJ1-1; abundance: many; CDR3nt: TGTGCCAGCAGCCAAGATTTGGGAGCGAACACTGAAGCTTTCTTT; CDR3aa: CASSQDLGANTEAFF
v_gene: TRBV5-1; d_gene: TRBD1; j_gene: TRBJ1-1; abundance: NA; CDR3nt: TGCGCCAGCAATACGGACAGGGCATTTGGGAACACTGAAGCTTTCTTT; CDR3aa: CASNTDRAFGNTEAFF
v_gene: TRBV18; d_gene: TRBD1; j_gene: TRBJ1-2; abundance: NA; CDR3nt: TGTGCCAGCTCACCCCTTCAGGGGGACTATGGCTACACCTTC; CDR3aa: CASSPLQGDYGYTF
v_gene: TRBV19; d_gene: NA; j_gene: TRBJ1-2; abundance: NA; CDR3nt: TGTGCCAGTAGCCCGGGGGGCAGGGGAGTCGGTGGCTACACCTTC; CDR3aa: CASSPGGRGVGGYTF
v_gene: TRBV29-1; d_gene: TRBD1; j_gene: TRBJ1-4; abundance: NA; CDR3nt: TGCAGCGTTGCAGGGGGTCAGTTTGGGAATGAAAAACTGTTTTTT; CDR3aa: CSVAGGQFGNEKLFF